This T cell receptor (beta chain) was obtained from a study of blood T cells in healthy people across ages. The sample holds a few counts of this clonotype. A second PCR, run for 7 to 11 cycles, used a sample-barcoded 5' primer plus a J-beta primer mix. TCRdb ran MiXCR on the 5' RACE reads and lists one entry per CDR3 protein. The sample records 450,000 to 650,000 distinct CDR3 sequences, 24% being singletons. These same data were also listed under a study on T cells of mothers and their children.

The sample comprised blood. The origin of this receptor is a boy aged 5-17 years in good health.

CDR3 loop: CASRQPRGQRETQYF. The CDR3 DNA is TGCGCCAGCAGGCAACCTCGGGGACAGCGGGAGACCCAGTACTTC. J is TRBJ2-5 and V is TRBV10-2, with 7 bases lining up with TRBD1. The CDR3 is made up of 15 amino acids. V lost 6 bases and J lost 5; bases outside the gene matches: 12. Germline V gene data show CDR1 as WSHSY and CDR2 as SAAADI.